This TCR beta chain was observed in a study of blood T cell repertoires in COVID-19. The cohort comprised adults aged 18 to 89 years residing in 24 US areas. The repertoire was sequenced with immunoSEQ multiplex PCR; TCRdb's copy has only in-frame clones and lacks some. The sample includes roughly 430,000 clones, roughly 86% of them seen just once. Germline lookup yields CDR1 LNHNV and CDR2 YYDKDF (reference sequence). V was clipped by 1 base and J by 13 bases; unmatched bases: 10. This CDR3 has 13 amino acids. The J gene is TRBJ2-7, the V gene TRBV15; 7 positions agree with TRBD1. Sequencing was done on a sample of PBMCs or T cells enriched from blood (not recorded which). The sequence was collected from a woman aged 35 to 49 with acute COVID-19. CDR3 nucleotide sequence: TGTGCCACCAGCAGAGTAGTTGGGGACAGCGCCTACTTC. This translates into CATSRVVGDSAYF.